This T cell receptor (beta chain) was sequenced during a study of vaccination effects on CD4 cells after COVID-19. Study summary: It was a median of 72 days after the second dose that post-vaccine samples were obtained.

On this clone itself: Its antigen is unknown.

The CDR3 is 15 amino acids. V dropped 5 bases and J dropped 3 bases, with 16 bases sitting between them. Germline V gene sequence: CDR1 SGHNT, CDR2 YENEEA. Clones were sequenced by immunoSEQ multiplex PCR, and TCRdb holds only the in-frame ones, with some missing. The top ten clones hold 7% to 10% of a sample with about 25,000 clones, 69% of them seen once. Prior to sequencing, the ViraFEST assay stimulated PBMC with viral peptide pools, which expanded the antigen-specific CD4+ T cells. Subsequent to ten to eleven days of culture, CD4+ T cells were isolated. Vaccine administered to participants consisted of two doses of either BNT162b2 or mRNA-1273. Negative nucleocapsid antibody tests before and after vaccination confirmed no previous SARS-CoV-2 infection. Replacing half the medium with IL-2 medium was done on days 3 and 7. Notes on the study in general: Both infection-induced and vaccine-induced clones contracted markedly at late post-vaccination timepoints.

This TCR came from a human donor who received a COVID-19 vaccine. The sample was CD4+ T cells from PBMCs cultured with SARS-CoV-2 spike peptides, taken after COVID-19 vaccination. J is TRBJ1-2 and V is TRBV11-3; tentative D call: TRBD1 (6 bases). The CDR3 coding sequence is TGTGCCAGCAGCCTAATTACAGGGATTGACTATGGCTACACCTTC. Amino acid sequence: CASSLITGIDYGYTF.